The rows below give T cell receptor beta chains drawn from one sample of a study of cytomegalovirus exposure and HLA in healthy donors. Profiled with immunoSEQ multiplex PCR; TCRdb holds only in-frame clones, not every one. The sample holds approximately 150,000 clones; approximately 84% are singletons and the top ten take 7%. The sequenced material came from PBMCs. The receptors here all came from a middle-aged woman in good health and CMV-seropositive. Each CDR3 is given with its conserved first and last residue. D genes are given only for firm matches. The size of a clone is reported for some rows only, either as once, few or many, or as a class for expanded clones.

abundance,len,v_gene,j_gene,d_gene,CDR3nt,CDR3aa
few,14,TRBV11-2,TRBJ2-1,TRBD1,TGTGCCAGCAGCTTAGAGGGGACAGCCCCTAAGCAGTTCTTC,CASSLEGTAPKQFF
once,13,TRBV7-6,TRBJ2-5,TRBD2,TGTGCCAGCAGCTTAAGTTCTAGCGGGGGGATGGACTTC,CASSLSSSGGMDF
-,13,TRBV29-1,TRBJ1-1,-,TGCAGCGTTGAGGGGGCAGCGAACACTGAAGCTTTCTTT,CSVEGAANTEAFF
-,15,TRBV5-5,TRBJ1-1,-,TGTGCCAGCAGCTTGTTTGGGGGCGCGTGGACTGAAGCTTTCTTT,CASSLFGGAWTEAFF
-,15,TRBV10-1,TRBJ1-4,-,TGCGCCAGCACCGGAGAACCCGCAACTAATGAAAAACTGTTTTTT,CASTGEPATNEKLFF
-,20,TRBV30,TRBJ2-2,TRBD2,TGTGCCTGGAGTGTAAGCCCGAACCTTCTAGCGGGGGTAGGGACCGGGGAGCTGTTTTTT,CAWSVSPNLLAGVGTGELFF
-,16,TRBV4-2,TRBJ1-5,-,TGTGCCAGCAGCCAAGATACCCAGGCAGGGAATCAGCCCCAGCATTTT,CASSQDTQAGNQPQHF
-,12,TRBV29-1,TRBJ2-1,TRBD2,TGCAGCGTTGAAGATCCGGGAGGGGCGGTGTTCTTC,CSVEDPGGAVFF
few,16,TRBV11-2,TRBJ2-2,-,TGTGCCAGCAGCTTAGGGGGGGGGCAGAACACCGGGGAGCTGTTTTTT,CASSLGGGQNTGELFF
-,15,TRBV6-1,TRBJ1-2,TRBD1,TGTGCCAGCAGTGAAGGCGGGACAGCAATCTATGGCTACACCTTC,CASSEGGTAIYGYTF
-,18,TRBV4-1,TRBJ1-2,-,TGCGCCAGCAGCCTCCCCGCCCCGGGACACCCAGGTGACTATGGCTACACCTTC,CASSLPAPGHPGDYGYTF
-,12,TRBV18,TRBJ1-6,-,TGTGCCAGCTCACAGGAGAATTCACCCCTCCACTTT,CASSQENSPLHF
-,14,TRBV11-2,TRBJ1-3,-,TGTGCCAGCAGCTCCATAGCGAAAGGAAACACCATATATTTT,CASSSIAKGNTIYF
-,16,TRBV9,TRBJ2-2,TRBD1,TGTGCCAGCAGCGAGGGGGGGACAGGGGGGACCGGGGAGCTGTTTTTT,CASSEGGTGGTGELFF
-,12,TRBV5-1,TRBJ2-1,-,TGCGCCAGCAGCTTAGGGGGCAATGAGCAGTTCTTC,CASSLGGNEQFF
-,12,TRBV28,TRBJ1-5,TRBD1,TGTGCCAGCATGCAGGGGGCTCAGCCCCAGCATTTT,CASMQGAQPQHF
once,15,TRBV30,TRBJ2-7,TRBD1,TGTGCCTGGACCGGGGCAGGGGACAGGCGACCCGAGCAGTACTTC,CAWTGAGDRRPEQYF
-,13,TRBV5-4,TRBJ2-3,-,TGTGCCAGCAGCACGGGGTCGGCCTATACGCAGTATTTT,CASSTGSAYTQYF
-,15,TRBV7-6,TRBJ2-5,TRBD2,TGTGCCAGCAGCCGAATAGCGGGGAGTTCGGAGACCCAGTACTTC,CASSRIAGSSETQYF
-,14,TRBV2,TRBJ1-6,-,TGTGCCACCGCACCTAACTTCAATAATTCACCCCTCCACTTT,CATAPNFNNSPLHF
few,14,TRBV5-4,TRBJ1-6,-,TGTGCCAGCAGCTTGGGGGAGGGGAATTCACCCCTCCACTTT,CASSLGEGNSPLHF
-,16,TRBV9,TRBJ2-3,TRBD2,TGTGCCAGCAGCGTGGGACTAGCGGGGCTCTCGGATACGCAGTATTTT,CASSVGLAGLSDTQYF
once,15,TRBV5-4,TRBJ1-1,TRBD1,TGTGCCAGCAGCCCAACAGGGGGAAGGAACACTGAAGCTTTCTTT,CASSPTGGRNTEAFF
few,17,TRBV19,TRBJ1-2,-,TGTGCCAGTAGTATAGATCACCAGACGGGAAAACTGTATGGCTACACCTTC,CASSIDHQTGKLYGYTF
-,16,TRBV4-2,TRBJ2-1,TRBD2,TGTGCCAGCAGCCGCGAGCGGGGGGCCGCCTACAATGAGCAGTTCTTC,CASSRERGAAYNEQFF
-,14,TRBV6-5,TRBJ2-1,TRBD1,TGTGCCAGCATGAACAGGGGGCGAAAGGATGAGCAGTTCTTC,CASMNRGRKDEQFF
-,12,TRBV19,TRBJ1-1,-,TGTGCCAGTAGTTTCAGGGGCTCTGAAGCTTTCTTT,CASSFRGSEAFF
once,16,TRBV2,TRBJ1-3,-,TGTGCCAGCAGTGTAGGAGGGGCCTTCTCTGGAAACACCATATATTTT,CASSVGGAFSGNTIYF
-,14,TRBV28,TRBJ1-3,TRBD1,TGTGCCAGCCACCAGGGGGGCTTAGAGGACACCATATATTTT,CASHQGGLEDTIYF
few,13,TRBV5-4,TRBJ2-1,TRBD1,TGTGCCAGCAGCTGGACAGGGGCCAATGAGCAGTTCTTC,CASSWTGANEQFF
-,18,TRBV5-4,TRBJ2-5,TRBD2,TGTGCCAGCAGCCTCGGGACTAGCGGGGGGCGCCTCCAAGAGACCCAGTACTTC,CASSLGTSGGRLQETQYF
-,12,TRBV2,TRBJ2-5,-,TGTGCCAGCACGAAGGAGGAGGAGACCCAGTACTTC,CASTKEEETQYF
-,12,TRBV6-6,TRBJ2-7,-,TGTGCCAGGAGGTACGGAGCATACGAGCAGTACTTC,CARRYGAYEQYF
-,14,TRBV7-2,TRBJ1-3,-,TGTGCCAGCAGCTTAGGAGGGTTTGGAAACACCATATATTTT,CASSLGGFGNTIYF
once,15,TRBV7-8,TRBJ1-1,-,TGTGCCAGCAGCTTGCTTCCGGGAGGACAAACTGAAGCTTTCTTT,CASSLLPGGQTEAFF
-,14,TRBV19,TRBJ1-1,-,TGTGCCAGTAGTATATCAGGAGAGGGCACTGAAGCTTTCTTT,CASSISGEGTEAFF
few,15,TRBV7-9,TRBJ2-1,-,TGTGCCAGCAGCTTAGGGGGGCTTCCCTACAATGAGCAGTTCTTC,CASSLGGLPYNEQFF
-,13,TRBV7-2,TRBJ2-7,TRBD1,TGTGCCAGCAGCCCAGGGGGCTCCTACGAGCAGTACTTC,CASSPGGSYEQYF
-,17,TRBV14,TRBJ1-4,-,TGTGCCAGCAGCCAAATGGACGGACTCCCGCGGGCTGAAAAACTGTTTTTT,CASSQMDGLPRAEKLFF
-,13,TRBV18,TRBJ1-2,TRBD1,TGTGCCAGCTCAGCGGGGACAGGTTCTGGCTACACCTTC,CASSAGTGSGYTF
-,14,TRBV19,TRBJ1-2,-,TGTGCCAGTAGTATATCCCCGGGACATATAAGCTACACCTTC,CASSISPGHISYTF
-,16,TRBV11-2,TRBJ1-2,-,TGTGCCAGCAGCACCAGCCCGGGACAAGCTAACTATGGCTACACCTTC,CASSTSPGQANYGYTF
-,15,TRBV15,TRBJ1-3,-,TGTGCCACCAGCAGAGGTAGAGTCGGTGGAAACACCATATATTTT,CATSRGRVGGNTIYF